Listed below are T cell receptor beta chains from one sample, sequenced in a study of blood T cell repertoires in COVID-19. Profiled with immunoSEQ multiplex PCR; TCRdb holds only in-frame clones, not every one. Among fewer than 200,000 clones, less than 85% were seen once, and the ten largest hold 3.3%. Material: peripheral blood. The receptors originated from a human donor with acute or convalescent COVID-19. The donor label of this sample is uncertain. Both conserved end residues are part of each CDR3. Fields, in order: D gene, CDR3 length, clone size, V gene, J gene, CDR3 protein, CDR3 DNA. The D gene is left open where the match is weak. Size is stated for part of the rows, as once, few or many counts, or as a class when the clone is expanded.

NA	16	once	TRBV6-2/TRBV6-3	TRBJ2-3	CASSYQAALSMDTQYF	TGTGCCAGCAGTTACCAAGCGGCGCTTTCGATGGATACGCAGTATTTT
NA	15	NA	TRBV7-2	TRBJ1-5	CASSSGVRTNQPQHF	TGTGCCAGCAGCTCAGGGGTCAGGACCAATCAGCCCCAGCATTTT
TRBD1	16	few	TRBV11-2	TRBJ2-1	CASSRNGQGSYNEQFF	TGTGCCAGCAGCCGAAACGGACAGGGGTCCTACAATGAGCAGTTCTTC
NA	11	NA	TRBV25-1	TRBJ1-3	CASSGGGTIYF	TGTGCCAGCAGCGGCGGGGGCACCATATATTTT
NA	15	NA	TRBV5-1	TRBJ1-3	CASSLDRVSGNTIYF	TGCGCCAGCAGCTTGGACCGGGTCTCTGGAAACACCATATATTTT
NA	14	NA	TRBV9	TRBJ1-6	CASSVLNRNSPLHF	TGTGCCAGCAGCGTATTGAACAGAAATTCACCCCTCCACTTT
NA	13	NA	TRBV19	TRBJ1-6	CASRGRVGSPLHF	TGTGCCAGTAGGGGCAGGGTTGGATCACCCCTCCACTTT
TRBD1	13	NA	TRBV29-1	TRBJ2-3	CSVWTGATDTQYF	TGCAGCGTCTGGACAGGCGCCACAGATACGCAGTATTTT
NA	14	NA	TRBV4-3	TRBJ2-2	CASAPGPGTGELFF	TGCGCCAGCGCCCCTGGGCCCGGCACCGGGGAGCTGTTTTTT
NA	15	NA	TRBV10-1	TRBJ1-1	CASSEARTEGTEAFF	TGCGCCAGCAGTGAGGCTCGGACAGAGGGCACTGAAGCTTTCTTT
NA	13	once	TRBV4-1	TRBJ1-2	CASSQDSGVGYTF	TGCGCCAGCAGCCAAGATTCAGGGGTTGGCTACACCTTC
NA	12	once	TRBV29-1	TRBJ2-1	CSVGQGYNEQFF	TGCAGCGTTGGGCAGGGCTACAATGAGCAGTTCTTC
NA	14	NA	TRBV6-5	TRBJ2-3	CASSYSPSSDTQYF	TGTGCCAGCAGTTACTCGCCTAGCTCAGATACGCAGTATTTT
NA	16	NA	TRBV18	TRBJ1-5	CASSTGTGNSNQPQHF	TGTGCCAGCTCAACAGGGACGGGGAATAGCAATCAGCCCCAGCATTTT
NA	12	NA	TRBV6-1	TRBJ1-2	CASSDASRGYTF	TGTGCCAGCAGTGACGCGTCTAGGGGCTACACCTTC
NA	12	NA	TRBV30	TRBJ1-2	CAWSVGQGMYTF	TGTGCCTGGAGTGTTGGTCAGGGGATGTACACCTTC
TRBD2	16	NA	TRBV4-3	TRBJ2-1	CASSQEASGGAPEQFF	TGCGCCAGCAGCCAAGAGGCAAGCGGGGGGGCCCCTGAGCAGTTCTTC
NA	14	NA	TRBV5-1	TRBJ2-5	CASSLGASEGTQYF	TGCGCCAGCAGCTTGGGGGCTAGCGAGGGGACCCAGTACTTC
NA	14	few	TRBV18	TRBJ1-5	CASSPAGGNQPQHF	TGTGCCAGCTCACCAGCAGGCGGCAATCAGCCCCAGCATTTT
TRBD2	17	few	TRBV30	TRBJ2-2	CAWKGLAGGWNTGELFF	TGTGCCTGGAAGGGGTTAGCGGGGGGTTGGAACACCGGGGAGCTGTTTTTT
TRBD2	13	NA	TRBV29-1	TRBJ2-3	CSGWTGGADTQYF	TGCAGCGGATGGACGGGGGGGGCGGATACGCAGTATTTT
NA	12	NA	TRBV19	TRBJ1-5	CASQGSNQPQHF	TGTGCCAGTCAGGGTAGCAATCAGCCCCAGCATTTT
NA	13	few	TRBV10-3	TRBJ1-4	CAISGGTNEKLFF	TGTGCCATCAGTGGAGGAACTAATGAAAAACTGTTTTTT
TRBD2	16	NA	TRBV19	TRBJ2-1	CASTKGPGGSYNEQFF	TGTGCCAGTACCAAGGGGCCGGGGGGCTCCTACAATGAGCAGTTCTTC
NA	16	once	TRBV27	TRBJ1-3	CASSPRGGGSGNTIYF	TGTGCCAGCAGTCCTCGTGGGGGGGGCTCTGGAAACACCATATATTTT
NA	13	NA	TRBV11-3	TRBJ1-1	CASLFYEGTEAFF	TGTGCCAGCTTATTCTATGAGGGCACTGAAGCTTTCTTT
TRBD2	18	NA	TRBV4-3	TRBJ2-5	CASSRGLAGVGEGETQYF	TGCGCCAGCAGCCGCGGACTAGCGGGGGTGGGGGAGGGGGAGACCCAGTACTTC
NA	13	NA	TRBV30	TRBJ1-6	CAWSTGRNSPLHF	TGTGCCTGGAGCACAGGTCGTAATTCACCCCTCCACTTT
TRBD1	14	NA	TRBV15	TRBJ1-1	CATSQPTGWTEAFF	TGTGCCACCAGTCAACCGACAGGGTGGACTGAAGCTTTCTTT
TRBD2	11	NA	TRBV11-2	TRBJ2-7	CASRTSDEQYF	TGTGCCAGCAGGACTAGCGACGAGCAGTACTTC
TRBD1	15	NA	TRBV7-7	TRBJ2-3	CASAPGTGKTDTQYF	TGTGCCAGCGCCCCCGGGACAGGCAAGACAGATACGCAGTATTTT
TRBD2	17	NA	TRBV4-1	TRBJ2-2	CAAAKKRTSGGEGELFF	TGCGCAGCAGCCAAGAAGAGGACTAGCGGGGGGGAAGGGGAGCTGTTTTTT
NA	15	NA	TRBV3-1/TRBV3-2	TRBJ2-7	CASSQDRQKNYEQYF	TGTGCCAGCAGCCAAGACAGACAGAAAAACTACGAGCAGTACTTC
NA	13	NA	TRBV19	TRBJ1-1	CASSIQENTEAFF	TGTGCCAGTAGTATACAGGAAAACACTGAAGCTTTCTTT
TRBD2	14	NA	TRBV5-5	TRBJ2-7	CASSRTGTSYEQYF	TGTGCCAGCAGCAGAACCGGGACTAGCTACGAGCAGTACTTC
TRBD1	13	NA	TRBV29-1	TRBJ1-4	CSVGDRVNEKLFF	TGCAGCGTTGGGGACAGGGTGAATGAAAAACTGTTTTTT